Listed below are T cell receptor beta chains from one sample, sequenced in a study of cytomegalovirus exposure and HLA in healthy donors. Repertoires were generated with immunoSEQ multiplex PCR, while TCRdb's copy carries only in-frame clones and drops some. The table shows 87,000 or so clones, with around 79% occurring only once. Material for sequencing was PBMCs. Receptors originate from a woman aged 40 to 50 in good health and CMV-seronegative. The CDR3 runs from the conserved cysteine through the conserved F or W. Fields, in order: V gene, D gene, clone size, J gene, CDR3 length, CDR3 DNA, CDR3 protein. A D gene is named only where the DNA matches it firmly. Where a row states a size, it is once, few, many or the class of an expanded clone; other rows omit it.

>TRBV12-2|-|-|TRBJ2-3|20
TGTGCAAGTCGCTTAATCCAAGGGCTTGGTAGCGGGGGGGGTGGGGATACGCAGTATTTT
CASRLIQGLGSGGGGDTQYF
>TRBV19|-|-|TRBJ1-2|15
TGTGCCAGTAGTATTGGAGGGGAGCCAAACTATGGCTACACCTTC
CASSIGGEPNYGYTF
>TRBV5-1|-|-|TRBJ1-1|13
TGCGCCAGCAGCTTATCCGCCGAGACTGAAGCTTTCTTT
CASSLSAETEAFF
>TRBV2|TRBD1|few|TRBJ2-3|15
TGTGCCAGCAGTGAATTGGGGACAGAGACAGATACGCAGTATTTT
CASSELGTETDTQYF
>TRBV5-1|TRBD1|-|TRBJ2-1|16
TGCGCCAGCAGCTTGGGACAGGGGGTTCTCAGGAATGAGCAGTTCTTC
CASSLGQGVLRNEQFF
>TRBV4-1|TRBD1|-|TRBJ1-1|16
TGCGCCAGCACCCCAAGAGTTACAGGGGCCCCTAATGGGGCTTTCTTT
CASTPRVTGAPNGAFF
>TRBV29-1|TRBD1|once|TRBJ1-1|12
TGCAGCGGGGGACAGGATGGCACTGAAGCTTTCTTT
CSGGQDGTEAFF
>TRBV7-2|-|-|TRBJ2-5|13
TGTGCCAGCAGAACGCAGGGCGGCGAGACCCAGTACTTC
CASRTQGGETQYF
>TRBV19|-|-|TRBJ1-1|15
TGTGCCAGTAGTCTCTGGGACTGGGAGAACACTGAAGCTTTCTTT
CASSLWDWENTEAFF
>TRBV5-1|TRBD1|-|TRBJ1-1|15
TGCGCCAGCAGTAGGGACGGACAGGTTAACACTGAAGCTTTCTTT
CASSRDGQVNTEAFF
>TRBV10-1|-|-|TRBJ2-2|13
TGCGCCAGTTCGGACACCAACACCGGGGAGCTGTTTTTT
CASSDTNTGELFF
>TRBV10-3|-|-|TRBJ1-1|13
TGTGCCATCAGTGTTCTCCTTAACACTGAAGCTTTCTTT
CAISVLLNTEAFF
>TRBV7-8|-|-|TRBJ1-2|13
TGTGCCAGCAGCTTATCCGGGGACTATGGCTACACCTTC
CASSLSGDYGYTF
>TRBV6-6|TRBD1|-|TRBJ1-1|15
TGTGCCAGCAGGGTGGACAGGGGGCATCAGACTGAAGCTTTCTTT
CASRVDRGHQTEAFF
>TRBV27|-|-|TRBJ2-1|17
TGTGCCAGCGACTCCACCGGATCCACAAGGTTGGGCAATGAGCAGTTCTTC
CASDSTGSTRLGNEQFF
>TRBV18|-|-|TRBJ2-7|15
TGTGCCAGCTCACCACCGGGTCAACAGTCCTACGAGCAGTACTTC
CASSPPGQQSYEQYF
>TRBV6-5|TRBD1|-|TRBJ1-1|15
TGTGCCAGCAGGACGAACAGGGGGATGAACACTGAAGCTTTCTTT
CASRTNRGMNTEAFF